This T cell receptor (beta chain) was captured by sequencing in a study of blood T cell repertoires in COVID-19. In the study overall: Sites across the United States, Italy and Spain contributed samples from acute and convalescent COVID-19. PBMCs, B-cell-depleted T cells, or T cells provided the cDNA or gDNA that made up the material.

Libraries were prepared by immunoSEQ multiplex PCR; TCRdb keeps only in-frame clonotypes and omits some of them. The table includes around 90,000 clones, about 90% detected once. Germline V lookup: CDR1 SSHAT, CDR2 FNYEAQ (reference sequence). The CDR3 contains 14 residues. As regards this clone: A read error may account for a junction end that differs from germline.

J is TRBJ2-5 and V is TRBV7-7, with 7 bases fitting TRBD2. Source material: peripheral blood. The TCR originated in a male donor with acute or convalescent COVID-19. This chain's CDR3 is CASSPSVGGWTQYF. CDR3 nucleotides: TGTGCTAGCAGCCCTAGTGTGGGGGGGTGGACCCAGTACTTC.